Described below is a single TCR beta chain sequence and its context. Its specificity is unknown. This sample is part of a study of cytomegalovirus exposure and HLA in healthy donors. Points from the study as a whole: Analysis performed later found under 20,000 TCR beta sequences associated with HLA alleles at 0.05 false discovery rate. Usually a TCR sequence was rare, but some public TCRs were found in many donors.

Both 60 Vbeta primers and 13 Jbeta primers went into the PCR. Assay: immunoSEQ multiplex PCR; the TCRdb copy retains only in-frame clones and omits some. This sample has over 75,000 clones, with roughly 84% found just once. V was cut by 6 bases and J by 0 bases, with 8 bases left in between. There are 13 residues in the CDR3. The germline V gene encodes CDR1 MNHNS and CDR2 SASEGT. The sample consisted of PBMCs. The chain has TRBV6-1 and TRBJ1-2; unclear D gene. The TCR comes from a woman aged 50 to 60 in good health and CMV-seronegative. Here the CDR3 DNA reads TGTGCCAGCAGCGAAAATACTAACTATGGCTACACCTTC. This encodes CASSENTNYGYTF.